Presented here are 23 T cell receptor beta chains from one specimen sequenced in a study of T-cell memory formation after mild COVID-19. TCRdb redid the calling of the 5' RACE reads with MiXCR, one entry per CDR3 protein. The sample contains hundreds of thousands of distinct CDR3 sequences, around 28% of which appear only once. The source material was PBMCs or a T cell subset sorted from them (not recorded which). The receptor set was obtained from an adult woman who had mild COVID-19 (a few samples of this study predate the infection). Cell type and time point are not known.

This clonotype occurred once. The chain is built from TRBV28 and TRBJ2-1; TRBD1 aligns across 10 bases. Trimming took 6 bases from V and 7 from J; bases not matched to a gene: 12. The CDR3 consists of 16 residues. Germline CDR1 MDHEN, CDR2 SYDVKM. In DNA form, the CDR3 reads TGTGCCAGCAGGAATCATTGGGACAGGGGTAGGAATGAGCAGTTCTTC. It is translated as CASRNHWDRGRNEQFF.

This clonotype came up a few times. V gene TRBV15 combines with J gene TRBJ2-3; 16 bases are shared with TRBD2. With V trimmed by 11 bases and J by 4 bases, 12 bases remained unmatched. The germline V gene has CDR1 LNHNV and CDR2 YYDKDF (reference sequence). The CDR3 consists of 17 residues. The CDR3 region has the DNA TGTGCCGCGTCGCCCGGGACTAGCGGGAGGGTTGCAGATACGCAGTATTTT. This gives the protein CAASPGTSGRVADTQYF.

The chain links TRBV29-1 to TRBJ1-2; D remains unclear. This CDR3 has 13 residues. Germline CDR1 reads SQVTM; CDR2 reads ANQGSEA. V was pared by 4 bases and J by 6 bases, with 15 bases between. The CDR3 DNA sequence: TGCAGCGTTGCTTTGACAAGGGCTGATGGCTACACCTTC. It specifies CSVALTRADGYTF.

This clonotype was counted between two and nine times. The V gene is TRBV29-1, the J gene TRBJ2-3, with 8 bases lining up with TRBD2. Losses at the gene ends were 7 bases for V and 2 bases for J; bases not matched to a gene: 5. Germline V CDR1 and CDR2: SQVTM, ANQGSEA. CDR3 length: 13 residues. The DNA of the CDR3 is TGCAGCGGACTAGCGTCAAACACAGATACGCAGTATTTT. Its translation is CSGLASNTDTQYF.

The chain uses TRBV12-5 and TRBJ1-3; a weak D match, TRBD1 (5 bases). The CDR3 consists of 18 residues. The V and J ends lost 5 bases and 5 bases respectively, with 25 bases between them. Germline CDR1 reads LGHNT; CDR2 reads FRNRAP. CDR3 nucleotide sequence: TGTGCTAGTGGTGGGACCCCGGGGGAGAGCGTTCAACGAAACACCATATATTTT. Translating it yields CASGGTPGESVQRNTIYF. Using reference TRBV12-5 and TRBJ1-3 for the parts outside the CDR3, the full variable domain is DARVTQTPRHKVTEMGQEVTMRCQPILGHNTVFWYRQTMMQGLELLAYFRNRAPLDDSGMPKDRFSAEMPDATLATLKIQPSEPRDSAVYFCASGGTPGESVQRNTIYFGEGSWLTVV.

This clonotype was seen once. This chain connects TRBV20-1 to TRBJ2-1, with D perhaps TRBD1 (6 bases). Germline assignment: CDR1 DFQATT and CDR2 SNEGSKA (reference sequence). The CDR3 sequence is 16 residues long. V lost 0 bases and J lost 4, with 16 bases in between. The CDR3 here is CSARDQGLPKYNEQFF. The CDR3 DNA is TGCAGTGCTAGAGATCAGGGGCTACCAAAATACAATGAGCAGTTCTTC.

The V call is TRBV21-1, the J call TRBJ2-5. TRBV21-1 is flagged as a pseudogene. This CDR3 is 12 amino acids long. The CDR3 DNA reads as TGTGCCAGCAGCAACGGTTTAGAGACCCAGTACTTC. This translates into CASSNGLETQYF.

This clonotype occurred a few times. The DNA for the CDR3 is TGCGCCAGCAGTTATAGCCGGGACAGGGGCTACAATGAGCAGTTCTTC. Protein sequence: CASSYSRDRGYNEQFF. The gene calls are TRBV23-1 and TRBJ2-1, with 10 bases that match TRBD1. TRBV23-1 is an ORF, with its function uncertain. This CDR3 spans 16 amino acids. The trim removed 5 bases at V and 3 bases at J, leaving 7 bases unmatched.

Here the CDR3 reads CASSPRAGLTGELFF. For the CDR3, the DNA is TGTGCCAGCAGCCCGAGGGCAGGGCTGACCGGGGAGCTGTTTTTT. V and J are TRBV7-9 and TRBJ2-2; TRBD1 or TRBD2 may be the D gene (5 bases each). From germline, CDR1 is SEHNR and CDR2 FQNEAQ (reference sequence). This CDR3 is built from 15 residues. Trimming took 5 bases from V and 5 from J, leaving 15 bases between them.

This clonotype has only a few counts. The chain recombines TRBV4-3 with TRBJ2-7; the D gene could be TRBD1 or TRBD2 (6 bases each). Germline V gene lookup returns CDR1 LGHNA and CDR2 YSLEER. The CDR3 consists of 15 residues. V lost 4 bases, J lost 4 bases, and 17 bases lay in between. Here the CDR3 reads CASSPGARGDYEQYF. The CDR3 DNA reads TGCGCCAGCAGCCCAGGGGCGCGGGGTGATTACGAGCAGTACTTC.

J is TRBJ2-2 and V is TRBV5-1; TRBD2 matches 9 bases. The CDR3 extends over 17 amino acids. With V trimmed by 0 bases and J by 4 bases, 7 bases remained unmatched. Germline V gene data show CDR1 as SGHRS and CDR2 as YFSETQ. The CDR3 sequence: CASSLAAGGPGTGELFF. The CDR3 DNA reads TGCGCCAGCAGCTTGGCCGCGGGGGGGCCTGGCACCGGGGAGCTGTTTTTT.

The V and J genes are TRBV18 and TRBJ2-6; D is unresolved. V gave up 0 bases and J gave up 1 base, with 7 bases separating them. The CDR3 runs to 16 residues. Germline loops: CDR1 KGHSH, CDR2 LQKENI. The CDR3 DNA is TGTGCCAGCTCACCACCGAGCACATCTGGGGCCAACGTCCTGACTTTC. It translates to CASSPPSTSGANVLTF.

This clonotype was detected a few times. DNA of the CDR3: TGTGCCACCAGTGACTCAGGGGGAGGGACTGAAGCTTTCTTT. Translation: CATSDSGGGTEAFF. J is TRBJ1-1 and V is TRBV24-1, with 7 bases fitting TRBD1. The junction had 6 bases not matched to a gene; V was cut back by 4 bases and J by 5 bases. The germline gives CDR1 KGHDR, CDR2 SFDVKD. The CDR3 consists of 14 residues.

J is TRBJ1-2 and V is TRBV7-9, with D hard to call. The V gene lost 11 bases and the J gene lost 2 bases, with 18 bases spanning the gap. In germline, CDR1 is SEHNR, CDR2 FQNEAQ (reference sequence). The CDR3 sequence is 14 residues long. CDR3 DNA sequence: TGTGCCGGCACAATGGCAGGACTCAACTATGGCTACACCTTC. Translated, it gives CAGTMAGLNYGYTF.

This clonotype was seen more than once but under ten times. This CDR3 is CASSPSGSPETQYF. In DNA, the CDR3 is TGTGCCAGCAGCCCTAGCGGTAGCCCAGAGACCCAGTACTTC. The genes are TRBV12-3 or TRBV12-4 and TRBJ2-5, with 7 positions matching TRBD2. This CDR3 comprises 14 residues. J was trimmed by 4 bases and V by 6 bases; bases with no gene match: 8.

The genes are TRBV7-9 and TRBJ2-1, with TRBD2 identical over 9 bases. J was trimmed by 5 bases and V by 3 bases; bases with no gene match: 5. Germline CDR1 is SEHNR and CDR2 is FQNEAQ (reference sequence). This CDR3 contains 15 residues. The CDR3 DNA sequence: TGTGCCAGCAGCTTTAGCGGGGGCAAGAACAATGAGCAGTTCTTC. It is translated as CASSFSGGKNNEQFF. Drawing the rest from reference TRBV7-9 and TRBJ2-1, the complete variable domain is DTGVSQNPRHKITKRGQNVTFRCDPISEHNRLYWYRQTLGQGPEFLTYFQNEAQLEKSRLLSDRFSAERPKGSFSTLEIQRTEQGDSAMYLCASSFSGGKNNEQFFGPGTRLTVL.

This chain joins TRBV18 and TRBJ1-2; 9 nucleotides match TRBD1. J gave up 6 bases and V 3 bases, and 8 bases lay outside the gene matches. This CDR3 has 15 residues. In germline, CDR1 is KGHSH, CDR2 LQKENI. CDR3 amino acids: CASSPLGQGGDGYTF. In nucleotides, the CDR3 is TGTGCCAGCTCACCCTTGGGACAGGGAGGAGATGGCTACACCTTC.

This clonotype was seen only a few times. The V call is TRBV5-1, the J call TRBJ1-2; D unclear. CDR1 and CDR2 from the germline V gene are SGHRS and YFSETQ. Trimming pared 2 bases from V and 2 bases from J, leaving 13 bases between. The CDR3 covers 15 residues. CDR3 amino acids: CASSFGQTGNYGYTF. CDR3 sequence (DNA): TGCGCCAGCAGCTTCGGTCAAACGGGAAACTATGGCTACACCTTC.

This clonotype appeared a few times. DNA for the CDR3: TGCAGTGCTAGGACTCCCAAGAGCTCCTACAATGAGCAGTTCTTC. Amino acids: CSARTPKSSYNEQFF. The rearrangement links TRBV20-1 to TRBJ2-1; D uncertain. The CDR3 totals 15 residues. The V and J ends lost 3 bases and 0 bases respectively, with 12 bases between them. Looked up from germline, CDR1 is DFQATT and CDR2 is SNEGSKA (reference sequence).

In regard to this clonotype: A read error may account for a junction end that differs from germline. V and J are TRBV7-7 and TRBJ1-1, with a possible D match to TRBD1 (5 bases). CDR1 is SSHAT, CDR2 FNYEAQ, per germline (reference sequence). This CDR3 has 16 amino acids. CDR3 sequence (DNA): TGTGCTAGCAGCTTAGCCGTGGAGGGGATGAACACTGAAGCTTTCTTT. As protein: CASSLAVEGMNTEAFF.

This clonotype turned up a few times. The chain carries TRBV25-1 and TRBJ2-7; D unclear. CDR1 and CDR2 from the germline V gene are MGHDK and SYGVNS. The CDR3 is made up of 16 amino acids. V shed 4 bases and J shed 0 bases, with 16 bases lying between them. In DNA form, the CDR3 reads TGTGCCAGCAGTGCCATGAACCCCATGAGCTCCTACGAGCAGTACTTC. This sequence encodes CASSAMNPMSSYEQYF.

This clonotype was recorded many times. This sequence joins TRBV5-6 and TRBJ2-1; 13 nucleotides match TRBD2. This CDR3 comprises 15 residues. The germline V gene encodes CDR1 SGHDT and CDR2 YYEEEE. Trimming took 2 bases from V and 7 from J; bases not matched to a gene: 3. CDR3 region: CASSFRTSGRNEQFF. In nucleotides, the CDR3 is TGTGCCAGCAGCTTCCGGACTAGCGGGAGAAATGAGCAGTTCTTC. Looking up the rest from reference TRBV5-6 and TRBJ2-1 gives the full variable domain: DAGVTQSPTHLIKTRGQQVTLRCSPKSGHDTVSWYQQALGQGPQFIFQYYEEEERQRGNFPDRFSGHQFPNYSSELNVNALLLGDSALYLCASSFRTSGRNEQFFGPGTRLTVL.

V gene TRBV5-1 combines with J gene TRBJ1-1; perhaps TRBD1 as D (6 bases). The length of the CDR3 is 13 residues. In germline, CDR1 is SGHRS, CDR2 YFSETQ. With 4 bases removed from V and 7 bases from J, the gap between germline ends came to 14 bases. CDR3 in amino acids: CASSVGTRGEAFF. The CDR3 DNA follows: TGCGCCAGCAGCGTCGGGACAAGAGGTGAAGCTTTCTTT.